The next 14 T cell receptor beta chains were all read from a single sample in a study of Ad26.COV2.S vaccination and SARS-CoV-2 variants. TCRdb keeps only in-frame clones here, not all; method: immunoSEQ multiplex PCR. The sample lists fewer than 900,000 clones, more than 80% occurring once. Stated treatment: over 15 received Ad26.COV2.S at low or high dose, single or two shots; 5 received placebo; per-sample allocation not given. On day 63 after the first injection, vaccine and placebo recipients gave samples. The specimen comprised peripheral blood, sampled in a trial of Ad26.COV2.S vaccine versus placebo. Receptors originate from a person aged 18-60 years who received the Ad26.COV2.S COVID-19 vaccine or a placebo.

This clone was observed a few times. The chain has TRBV19 and TRBJ2-5, with 11 bases matching TRBD1. V shed 4 bases, J shed 4 bases, and the junction held 2 bases outside the gene matches. CDR3 size: 14 residues. Germline CDR1 LNHDA, CDR2 SQIVND (reference sequence). The CDR3 sequence: CASSTGTGGETQYF. In DNA, the CDR3 is TGTGCCAGTAGTACCGGGACAGGGGGAGAGACCCAGTACTTC.

This chain connects TRBV30 to TRBJ2-7; 12 bases line up with TRBD2. V was clipped by 7 bases and J by 0 bases; unmatched bases: 4. Germline CDR1 and CDR2: GTSNPN and SVGIG (reference sequence). This CDR3 has 14 residues. The CDR3 sequence is CAYQTSGSSYEQYF. CDR3 nucleotide sequence: TGTGCCTACCAGACTAGCGGGAGCTCCTACGAGCAGTACTTC.

This rearrangement joins TRBV5-1 to TRBJ1-2, with 8 bases aligning to TRBD1. The length of the CDR3 is 17 residues. The trim removed 3 bases at V and 4 bases at J, leaving 14 bases unmatched. Germline CDR1 is SGHRS and CDR2 is YFSETQ. The CDR3 DNA is TGCGCCAGCAGCTCTGTAAGACAGGGGTCTTCTGGCTATGGCTACACCTTC. Translating gives CASSSVRQGSSGYGYTF.

The chain carries TRBV19 and TRBJ2-1; possible D gene TRBD1, 6 bases. The CDR3 covers 16 residues. V was trimmed by 5 bases and J by 1 base, leaving 15 bases between them. In germline, CDR1 is LNHDA, CDR2 SQIVND (reference sequence). CDR3 residues: CASSLGPGESYNEQFF. In DNA form, the CDR3 reads TGTGCCAGTAGTCTGGGCCCAGGGGAATCCTACAATGAGCAGTTCTTC.

The chain employs TRBV2 and TRBJ2-5; D may be TRBD1 or TRBD2 (5 bases each). The V end lost 6 bases, the J end lost 1 base, and 18 bases lay between the germline ends. Germline V gene data show CDR1 as SNHLY and CDR2 as FYNNEI. The CDR3 runs to 16 residues. Here the CDR3 DNA reads TGTGCCAGCAGGGGAAGATCCGGGACGGCCCAAGAGACCCAGTACTTC. Its translation is CASRGRSGTAQETQYF.

DNA of the CDR3: TGTGCCAGCAGCCAAGACTGGGGCAGGGCTGAAGCTTTCTTT. This encodes CASSQDWGRAEAFF. This chain links TRBV4-2 with TRBJ1-1; D is perhaps TRBD1 (5 bases). The length of the CDR3 is 14 residues. Germline V CDR1 and CDR2: LGHNA, YNFKEQ. V lost 0 bases, J lost 6 bases, and 11 bases lay in between.

The V gene is TRBV12-3 or TRBV12-4, the J gene TRBJ2-7; D is unresolved. Trimming took 7 bases from V and 1 from J, leaving 11 bases between them. This CDR3 is built from 13 residues. The CDR3 loop reads CASTRMGSYEQYF. CDR3 coding DNA: TGTGCCAGCACTCGAATGGGGTCCTACGAGCAGTACTTC.

J is TRBJ1-5 and V is TRBV24-1; 9 bases are a match to TRBD1. The CDR3 sequence is 14 residues long. Germline CDR1 KGHDR, CDR2 SFDVKD. Germline trimming cut 8 bases from V and 3 bases from J; bases unmatched to any gene: 4. For the CDR3, the DNA is TGTGCCACCAAGGGACAGGGAGACAATCAGCCCCAGCATTTT. It specifies CATKGQGDNQPQHF.

The CDR3 reads CASSLSTSKRGYGYTF. For the CDR3, the DNA is TGTGCCAGCAGCCTATCAACCTCCAAGCGGGGCTATGGCTACACCTTC. This chain links TRBV7-2 with TRBJ1-2; D gene uncertain. The germline V gene encodes CDR1 SGHTA and CDR2 FQGNSA. The CDR3 spans 16 residues. V was trimmed by 5 bases and J by 4 bases, leaving 20 bases between them.

The chain recombines TRBV2 with TRBJ2-3, with a tentative D call TRBD2 (6 bases). The CDR3 spans 16 residues. Trimming removed 4 bases from V and 1 base from J, with 15 bases in between. CDR1 and CDR2 from the germline V gene are SNHLY and FYNNEI. This chain's CDR3 is CASSGVGGRGTDTQYF. The CDR3 region has the DNA TGTGCCAGCAGTGGGGTCGGGGGACGGGGCACAGATACGCAGTATTTT.

The chain couples TRBV30 to TRBJ2-3, with D possibly matching TRBD1 (6 bases). The V gene's germline CDR1 is GTSNPN and CDR2 SVGIG (reference sequence). The CDR3 is made up of 14 amino acids. V was pared by 6 bases and J by 4 bases, with 17 bases between. The CDR3 here is CACRGRGRSDTQYF. Written as DNA, the CDR3 is TGTGCCTGCCGGGGCAGGGGAAGGTCAGATACGCAGTATTTT.

This chain uses TRBV7-2 with TRBJ2-7; 12 bases agree with TRBD2. Germline V CDR1 and CDR2: SGHTA, FQGNSA. V was clipped by 7 bases and J by 10 bases; unmatched bases: 5. The CDR3 runs to 12 residues. This chain's CDR3 is CASIGLAGSQYF. The CDR3 DNA reads as TGTGCCAGCATCGGACTAGCGGGAAGCCAGTACTTC.

The chain joins TRBV6-5 to TRBJ1-4; 8 bases match TRBD1. V lost 5 bases and J lost 6; bases outside the gene matches: 8. Looked up from germline, CDR1 is MNHEY and CDR2 is SVGAGI. This CDR3 spans 15 amino acids. Here the CDR3 reads CASSRGTGGDEKLFF. The CDR3 bases are TGTGCCAGCAGTAGAGGGACAGGTGGGGATGAAAAACTGTTTTTT.

The V call is TRBV2, the J call TRBJ1-6; D may be TRBD1 (5 bases). This CDR3 is built from 15 residues. The V end was cut by 4 bases, the J end by 6 bases, with 13 bases between. Germline V gene data show CDR1 as SNHLY and CDR2 as FYNNEI. Here the CDR3 reads CASSGPGTLNSPLHF. CDR3 nucleotide sequence: TGTGCCAGCAGTGGGCCGGGGACCCTTAATTCACCCCTCCACTTT.